This T cell receptor (beta chain) was profiled in a study of human T cells and chemical hapten exposure. At the level of the study: Weekly diphenylcyclopropenone doses were given to patients' scalps across the approximately 24-week study. The study, taken as a whole, reports: TCRs at a frequency above 1 in 1000 stayed unchanged with DPC sensitization. As patch test score rose, PT1 expanded TCR counts tended to rise as well.

On this clonotype itself: Its cognate antigen is unknown.

The germline gives CDR1 MGHDK, CDR2 SYGVNS. This CDR3 is 13 amino acids long. V was shortened by 1 base and J by 0 bases, with 3 bases between the two germline ends. TCRdb re-called the RACE reads through MiXCR, storing one row per CDR3 protein. The data show more than 65,000 distinct CDR3 sequences, approximately 32% seen once. Sample time point: patch test 1, 2 weeks after DPC sensitization. Treatment of the sample: therapeutic diphenylcyclopropenone sensitization with weekly scalp DPC. Specimen: whole blood, collected in connection with sensitization to the hapten diphenylcyclopropenone (DPC). The TCR sequence derives from a man aged 35 to 55 with alopecia areata. Some clones in this sample may be carry-over from other donors' samples. This sequence joins TRBV25-1 and TRBJ1-2; D remains unclear. CDR3 in DNA: TGTGCCAGCAGTGAATGGTCTAACTATGGCTACACCTTC. Translating it yields CASSEWSNYGYTF.